These T cell receptor beta chains were read from a single sample in a study of T cells in Graves' hyperthyroidism and ophthalmopathy. TCRdb called the multiplex PCR reads again in MiXCR, with one record for every CDR3 protein. Here the sample spans roughly 420,000 distinct CDR3 sequences, about 15% being singletons. Sequencing input: blood. These receptors all come from a woman aged 18 to 35 with Graves' hyperthyroidism. The CDR3 runs from the conserved cysteine through the conserved F or W. The order of the fields is D gene, V gene, clone size, J gene, CDR3 protein, CDR3 DNA. A D gene is named only where the DNA matches it firmly. Expanded clones get a size class; other rows say once, few or many, or leave the size out.

.	TRBV19	.	TRBJ2-7	CASRRRGANYEQYF	TGTGCCAGTAGGCGGAGGGGCGCCAATTACGAGCAGTACTTC
TRBD2	TRBV6-2/TRBV6-3	few	TRBJ2-1	CASTNLAGGTYNEQFF	TGTGCCAGCACCAACCTGGCGGGGGGTACCTACAATGAGCAGTTCTTC
TRBD2	TRBV7-8	.	TRBJ2-5	CASSYGGTSGQETQYF	TGTGCCAGCAGCTACGGGGGGACTAGCGGACAAGAGACCCAGTACTTC
.	TRBV28	many	TRBJ1-5	CASSLDATGGSQHF	TGTGCCAGCAGTTTAGATGCGACAGGTGGGTCCCAGCATTTT
.	TRBV6-6	.	TRBJ1-3	CASSYLGPNSGNTIYF	TGTGCCAGCAGTTACCTTGGCCCGAACTCTGGAAACACCATATATTTT
.	TRBV2	many	TRBJ1-1	CASAPGVVNTEAFF	TGTGCCAGCGCTCCCGGGGTGGTGAACACTGAAGCTTTCTTT
.	TRBV24-1	many	TRBJ1-1	CATSDWDNTEAFF	TGTGCCACCAGTGATTGGGACAACACTGAAGCTTTCTTT
.	TRBV7-3	few	TRBJ2-7	CASSSTDGDSEQYF	TGTGCCAGCAGCTCAACGGACGGGGATAGTGAGCAGTACTTC
TRBD2	TRBV12-3/TRBV12-4	many	TRBJ2-1	CASSQSGGRYNEQFF	TGTGCCAGCAGCCAAAGCGGGGGCCGATACAATGAGCAGTTCTTC
.	TRBV20-1	.	TRBJ1-4	CSASPGPNLAFEKLFF	TGCAGTGCTAGCCCGGGCCCAAACCTAGCCTTTGAAAAACTGTTTTTT
.	TRBV5-1	few	TRBJ1-1	CAGSLTRALNTEAFF	TGCGCCGGCAGCTTGACCAGGGCATTGAACACTGAAGCTTTCTTT
TRBD2	TRBV20-1	many	TRBJ2-7	CSARDLLRERREQYF	TGCAGTGCTAGAGATCTCTTGCGGGAGCGACGAGAGCAGTACTTC
.	TRBV20-1	.	TRBJ2-3	CSARDGTYGTDTQYF	TGCAGTGCTAGAGATGGGACCTACGGCACAGATACGCAGTATTTT
.	TRBV7-9	.	TRBJ2-3	CASSLDRRRTDTQYF	TGTGCCAGCAGTCTAGACAGGAGACGCACAGATACGCAGTATTTT
.	TRBV30	.	TRBJ1-1	CAWSSGTQAFF	TGTGCCTGGAGTTCCGGGACACAAGCTTTCTTT
.	TRBV28	few	TRBJ1-3	CASRSMGGDLTGNTIYF	TGTGCCAGCAGGTCCATGGGCGGGGATCTTACTGGAAACACCATATATTTT
TRBD1	TRBV28	few	TRBJ2-4	CASSLWWDRDKNIQYF	TGTGCCAGCAGTTTATGGTGGGACAGGGATAAAAACATTCAGTACTTC
TRBD1	TRBV20-1	few	TRBJ1-2	CSAPRQGGNYGYTF	TGCAGTGCTCCAAGACAGGGAGGGAACTATGGCTACACCTTC
TRBD2	TRBV7-2	many	TRBJ2-1	CASSLAAGGLDEQFF	TGTGCCAGCAGCTTAGCGGCGGGGGGGCTGGATGAGCAGTTCTTC
.	TRBV18	many	TRBJ2-7	CASSPQGTVLEQYF	TGTGCCAGCTCACCTCAAGGGACCGTCCTCGAGCAGTACTTC
.	TRBV6-1	many	TRBJ2-7	CASRGFGSSYEQYF	TGTGCCAGCAGGGGGTTTGGCAGCTCCTACGAGCAGTACTTC
.	TRBV16	many	TRBJ1-1	CASSPTRDPRGTEAFF	TGTGCCAGCAGCCCAACTAGGGACCCGAGGGGAACTGAAGCTTTCTTT
.	TRBV2	many	TRBJ1-4	CASRLSGDKSEKLFF	TGTGCCAGCAGGCTCTCCGGGGACAAAAGTGAAAAACTGTTTTTT
.	TRBV5-6	many	TRBJ2-7	CASSLYSRAYEQYF	TGTGCCAGCAGCTTGTATTCTCGGGCCTACGAGCAGTACTTC
.	TRBV5-5	once	TRBJ1-2	CASSPGRNYYGYTF	TGTGCCAGCAGTCCCGGGCGGAACTACTATGGCTACACCTTC
.	TRBV2	many	TRBJ1-1	CASTEDAAPEAFF	TGTGCCAGCACCGAGGACGCCGCCCCTGAAGCTTTCTTT
TRBD2	TRBV5-1	few	TRBJ2-3	CASSVTSGKADTQYF	TGCGCCAGCAGCGTCACTAGCGGGAAGGCAGATACGCAGTATTTT
TRBD1	TRBV12-3/TRBV12-4	few	TRBJ1-6	CASRQGQSNSPLHF	TGTGCCAGCAGACAGGGGCAGTCCAATTCACCCCTCCACTTT
TRBD2	TRBV24-1	.	TRBJ2-3	CATSDTASGPYRDTQYF	TGTGCCACCAGTGACACCGCTAGCGGGCCATACAGGGATACGCAGTATTTT
.	TRBV7-9	.	TRBJ1-4	CASSLTTDPRLGKLFF	TGTGCCAGCAGCTTGACTACAGACCCGAGATTGGGGAAACTGTTTTTT
TRBD2	TRBV7-9	.	TRBJ2-7	CASSLGSGGSGEQYF	TGTGCCAGCAGCTTAGGTTCGGGAGGTAGTGGCGAGCAGTACTTC
.	TRBV7-2	many	TRBJ2-5	CASSLVLGGWDRRSRETQYF	TGTGCCAGCAGCTTAGTGTTGGGGGGCTGGGACAGACGGAGTAGGGAGACCCAGTACTTC
TRBD2	TRBV11-3	many	TRBJ2-1	CASSLVAGPQGEQFF	TGTGCCAGCAGCTTAGTAGCGGGGCCCCAAGGTGAGCAGTTCTTC
.	TRBV24-1	.	TRBJ1-2	CATSSSREGGYTF	TGTGCCACCAGTTCGTCCAGGGAGGGCGGCTACACCTTC
.	TRBV27	many	TRBJ1-2	CASSFQDNYGYTF	TGTGCCAGCAGTTTTCAGGACAACTATGGCTACACCTTC
TRBD1	TRBV7-9	many	TRBJ2-7	CASSYPGTGSYEQYF	TGTGCCAGCAGCTATCCCGGGACAGGGTCCTACGAGCAGTACTTC